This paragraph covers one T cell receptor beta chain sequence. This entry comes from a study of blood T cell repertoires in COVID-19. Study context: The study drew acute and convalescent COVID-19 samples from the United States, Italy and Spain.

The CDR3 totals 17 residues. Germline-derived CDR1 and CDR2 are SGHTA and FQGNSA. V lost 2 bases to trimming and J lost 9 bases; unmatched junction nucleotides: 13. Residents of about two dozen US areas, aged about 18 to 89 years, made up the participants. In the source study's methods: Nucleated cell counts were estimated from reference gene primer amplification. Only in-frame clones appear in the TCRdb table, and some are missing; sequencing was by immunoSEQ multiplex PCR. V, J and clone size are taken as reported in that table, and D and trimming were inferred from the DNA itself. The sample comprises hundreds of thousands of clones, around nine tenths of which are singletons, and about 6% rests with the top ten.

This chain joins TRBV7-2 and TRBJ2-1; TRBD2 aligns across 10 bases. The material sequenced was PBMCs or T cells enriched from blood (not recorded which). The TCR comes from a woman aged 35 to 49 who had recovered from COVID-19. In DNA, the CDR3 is TGTGCCAGCAGCTTACGTCGGTTCGGACTAGCGGACGCTGAGCAGTTCTTC. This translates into CASSLRRFGLADAEQFF.